The rows below give T cell receptor beta chains drawn from one sample of a study of blood T cell repertoires in COVID-19. Repertoires were generated with immunoSEQ multiplex PCR, while TCRdb's copy carries only in-frame clones and drops some. The repertoire holds over 200,000 clones, with around 83% as singletons. Sequenced input: peripheral blood. All receptors come from a man at least 80 years old with acute or convalescent COVID-19. Each CDR3 is given with its conserved first and last residue. The D gene is left open where the match is weak. Clone size is given for some rows only: seen once, a few or many times, or a class if the clone is expanded.

TRBJ1-1 . . TRBV6-1 TGTGCCAGCAGTGAACCCGGAGGGATGAACACTGAAGCTTTCTTT CASSEPGGMNTEAFF
TRBJ2-3 TRBD2 . TRBV28 TGTGCCAGCAGCCCGGGAGGGGCCGTAGATACGCAGTATTTT CASSPGGAVDTQYF
TRBJ1-3 TRBD1 . TRBV19 TGTGCCAGTAGTATATCGGCCGGGACAGGGCCCGGAAACACCATATATTTT CASSISAGTGPGNTIYF
TRBJ2-1 TRBD2 . TRBV2 TGTGCCAGCAGAGCCACTAGCGGGGGGGCCTATGAGCAGTTCTTC CASRATSGGAYEQFF
TRBJ1-2 . . TRBV19 TGTGCCAGTCGACAGTCTGGTGGCTACACCTTC CASRQSGGYTF
TRBJ1-6 TRBD1 . TRBV13 TGTGCCAGCAGCTTAGAGGGGACAGTCTATAATTCACCCCTCCACTTT CASSLEGTVYNSPLHF
TRBJ1-1 . . TRBV5-1 TGCGCCAGCAGCTTTTCTGCAGGGGACACTGAAGCTTTCTTT CASSFSAGDTEAFF
TRBJ2-2 TRBD1 . TRBV5-4 TGTGCCAGCAGCAAGGACAGGGTCCCCGGGGAGCTGTTTTTT CASSKDRVPGELFF
TRBJ2-2 TRBD1 . TRBV6-5 TGTGCCAGCAGTTCTTTACAGGGGATCGGGGAGCTGTTTTTT CASSSLQGIGELFF
TRBJ1-1 . . TRBV18 TGTGCCAGCTCACCGTCCACAGGCGCGGGGGGGAACACTGAAGCTTTCTTT CASSPSTGAGGNTEAFF
TRBJ2-7 TRBD1 few TRBV27 TGTGCCAGCAGTTTACTTGGGACAGACTACGAGCAGTACTTC CASSLLGTDYEQYF
TRBJ1-5 . few TRBV10-2 TGCGCCAGCAGTGATATAGACACTGGGTCTCAGCCCCAGCATTTT CASSDIDTGSQPQHF
TRBJ2-1 . . TRBV7-7 TGTGCCAGCAGCCTCAGCGCGAGTTCGAGCAATGAGCAGTTCTTC CASSLSASSSNEQFF
TRBJ2-2 TRBD1 . TRBV10-3 TGTGCCAGCAGACCGGGACAGGGGAGCTCGAACACCGGGGAGCTGTTTTTT CASRPGQGSSNTGELFF
TRBJ1-5 TRBD1 . TRBV19 TGTGCCAGTAGGGCAGGGGGCTCGGTTCAGCCCCAGCATTTT CASRAGGSVQPQHF
TRBJ2-2 TRBD2 . TRBV4-1 TGCGCCAGCAGCCAAGCGTGGCTAGCGGGAGGGCCAGGAGACGGGGAGCTGTTTTTT CASSQAWLAGGPGDGELFF
TRBJ2-1 . . TRBV27 TGTGCCAGCAGTTTACGGCGGGATGAGCAGTTCTTC CASSLRRDEQFF
TRBJ1-1 . few TRBV7-2 TGTGCCAGCAGCCTTCGACTAGGCGCCGAGGGCAACACTGAAGCTTTCTTT CASSLRLGAEGNTEAFF
TRBJ2-3 . . TRBV5-4 TGTGCCAGCAGCTCCCAGCGATCAAGCACAGATACGCAGTATTTT CASSSQRSSTDTQYF
TRBJ1-5 . . TRBV28 TGTGCCAGCAGTTTAAGAGGGCCCCAGCATTTT CASSLRGPQHF
TRBJ1-5 . . TRBV21-1 TGTGCCAGCAAGTCGGTTCTGCAGGAGGATCAGCCCCAGCATTTT CASKSVLQEDQPQHF
TRBJ2-1 TRBD2 . TRBV5-1 TGCGCCAGCAGCGGGGGGACCGGGACTAGCGGGAGAGGGATTTACAATGAGCAGTTCTTC CASSGGTGTSGRGIYNEQFF
TRBJ2-7 . . TRBV18 TGTGCCAGCTCCCTCAACGCCGGGACTTATATCGAGCAGTACTTC CASSLNAGTYIEQYF
TRBJ2-3 TRBD2 . TRBV5-4 TGTGCCAGCAGCAAGGACGTAGCGGGAGGGCGCACAGATACGCAGTATTTT CASSKDVAGGRTDTQYF
TRBJ1-1 . . TRBV6-5 TGTGCCAGCAGTTACTCGGGGCACCCAAGGACTGAAGCTTTCTTT CASSYSGHPRTEAFF
TRBJ1-1 . few TRBV5-4 TGTGCCAGCAGCTTTGGGGGCCGGGGGAACACTGAAGCTTTCTTT CASSFGGRGNTEAFF
TRBJ2-7 TRBD1 . TRBV2 TGTGCCAGCAGGACAGGGTTCTACGAGCAGTACTTC CASRTGFYEQYF
TRBJ2-7 TRBD1 few TRBV5-1 TGCGCCAGCAGCTTGGTAGGGACAGGGACCTACGAGCAGTACTTC CASSLVGTGTYEQYF
TRBJ2-3 TRBD1 . TRBV5-1 TGCGCCAGCAGCATGGAGGGACAGGGGTTCACAGATACGCAGTATTTT CASSMEGQGFTDTQYF
TRBJ1-2 . . TRBV10-3 TGTGCCATCAGTGAGCTGGGGGGTGGAGGCTACACCTTC CAISELGGGGYTF
TRBJ1-2 TRBD1 . TRBV7-6 TGTGCCAGCATAGCCATAAGACAGGGGGCCGGCGGCTACACCTTC CASIAIRQGAGGYTF
TRBJ2-5 . . TRBV12-3/TRBV12-4 TGTGCCAGCAGAAAAACAGGCCAAGAGACCCAGTACTTC CASRKTGQETQYF
TRBJ2-3 . . TRBV29-1 TGCAGCGCTCAGGGTCCGGATACGCAGTATTTT CSAQGPDTQYF
TRBJ2-4 . . TRBV10-3 TGTGCCATCAGTGAGTCGAGGGACATTCAGTACTTC CAISESRDIQYF
TRBJ2-5 TRBD1 . TRBV10-2 TGCGCCAGCACGGGGCGACAGGGGGAGACCCAGTACTTC CASTGRQGETQYF
TRBJ2-3 TRBD1 . TRBV7-9 TGTGCCAGCACCATGGGGACAGGGGGATCCGATACGCAGTATTTT CASTMGTGGSDTQYF
TRBJ2-7 TRBD2 . TRBV6-5 TGTGCCAGCAGAGCCGGGACTACGGGGGAGCAGTACTTC CASRAGTTGEQYF
TRBJ2-3 . few TRBV18 TGTGCCAGCTCACCCTATAGCTCAGATACGCAGTATTTT CASSPYSSDTQYF
TRBJ2-1 TRBD2 . TRBV7-3 TGTGCCAGCAGCTTAAGACTAGCGCCTAACAATGAGCAGTTCTTC CASSLRLAPNNEQFF
TRBJ2-1 . . TRBV11-2 TGTGCCAGCAGGGGGGCGGGTAAAGCAATCAATGAGCAGTTCTTC CASRGAGKAINEQFF
TRBJ2-2 TRBD2 . TRBV5-1 TGCGCCAGCAGCTCCGGGACTAGCGGGGTTGGTCGGACCGGGGAGCTGTTTTTT CASSSGTSGVGRTGELFF
TRBJ2-7 TRBD2 once TRBV4-1 TGCGCCAGCAGCCAAGATCCGAGTAGCGGGTTGTACGAGCAGTACTTC CASSQDPSSGLYEQYF
TRBJ2-3 . . TRBV5-1 TGCGCCAGCGCTCTTGGATCGGGGACAGATACGCAGTATTTT CASALGSGTDTQYF
TRBJ1-5 . . TRBV28 TGTGCCAGCAGGGAGGCGGGGGAATGGAGCAATCAGCCCCAGCATTTT CASREAGEWSNQPQHF
TRBJ1-4 TRBD1 . TRBV24-1 TGTGCCACCAGTTCCGGTGGGACAGCTAATGAAAAACTGTTTTTT CATSSGGTANEKLFF
TRBJ1-1 TRBD1 . TRBV30 TGTGCCTGGAGTGTCGGGACAGGAGAAGCTTTCTTT CAWSVGTGEAFF
TRBJ2-5 . . TRBV9 TGTGCCAGCAGCGTAGAGGTTGAGGGGGCCCAGTACTTC CASSVEVEGAQYF
TRBJ1-5 . . TRBV5-8 TGTGCCAGCAGTCCAGGGTATTCTAGCAATCAGCCCCAGCATTTT CASSPGYSSNQPQHF
TRBJ1-6 . . TRBV5-1 TGCGCCAGCAGCTTGGGGGCAGGGGAACCCCTCCACTTT CASSLGAGEPLHF
TRBJ2-3 TRBD1 . TRBV24-1 TGTGCCACCAGCGACCAACAGGGGGGAGGTTCAGATACGCAGTATTTT CATSDQQGGGSDTQYF
TRBJ1-3 . once TRBV14 TGTGCCAGCAGCCAATACCCACAGGCGGTCGGAAACACCATATATTTT CASSQYPQAVGNTIYF